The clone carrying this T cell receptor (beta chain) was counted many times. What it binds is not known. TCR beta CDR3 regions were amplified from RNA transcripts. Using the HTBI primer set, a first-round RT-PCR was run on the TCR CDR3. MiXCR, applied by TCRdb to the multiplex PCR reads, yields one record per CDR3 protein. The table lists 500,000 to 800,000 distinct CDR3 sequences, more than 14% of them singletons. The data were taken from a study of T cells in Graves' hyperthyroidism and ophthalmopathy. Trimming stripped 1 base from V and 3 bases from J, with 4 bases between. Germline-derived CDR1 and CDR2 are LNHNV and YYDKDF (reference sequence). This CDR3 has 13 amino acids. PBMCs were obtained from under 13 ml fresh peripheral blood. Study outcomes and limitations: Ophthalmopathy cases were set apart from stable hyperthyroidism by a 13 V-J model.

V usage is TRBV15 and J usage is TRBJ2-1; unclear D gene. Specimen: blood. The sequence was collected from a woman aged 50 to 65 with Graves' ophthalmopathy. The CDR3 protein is CATSRGGYNEQFF. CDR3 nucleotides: TGTGCCACCAGCAGAGGCGGCTACAATGAGCAGTTCTTC. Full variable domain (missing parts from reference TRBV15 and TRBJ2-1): DAMVIQNPRYQVTQFGKPVTLSCSQTLNHNVMYWYQQKSSQAPKLLFHYYDKDFNNEADTPDNFQSRRPNTSFCFLDIRSPGLGDTAMYLCATSRGGYNEQFFGPGTRLTVL.